This TCR beta chain was sequenced in a study of CD8+CD57+ T cells in acquired aplastic anemia (dated by TCRdb to the late 2010s). About the study as a whole: A mean of approximately 2.9 ug of DNA, ranging from 0.2 to 27.4 ug, was extracted from sorted CD4+ and CD8+ cells. Summary of the overall study and its limitations: No significant difference in CD8+ Simpson's diversity was found between patients and healthy controls (P=0.060). Although twenty-nine CD8+ CDR3 sequences were shared by patients and controls, these sequences appeared highly expressed in patients and within the immunodominant clones of patients.

Genomic DNA served as template for TCR beta VDJ combination and CDR3 sequence profiling. TCR repertoire sequencing was run on an Illumina HiSeq 2000. The original pipeline was this. Repertoires were assessed using TRBV/TRBJ rearrangement plots, CDR3 size and DJ length profiles, and Simpson's diversity index. Whichever DNA sequence was most abundant in the deep sequencing data was defined as the immunodominant clone. CDR3 amino acid sequences were screened for sharing across subjects and were compared with published repertoires and the VDJdb database. TCRdb redid the processing of the public reads, applying fastp at Q25 and MiXCR, and retained in-frame beta chains. Each record represents a unique CDR3 protein, reported with the most common genes and DNA among its rows. These V and J calls are TCRdb output, not the study's own analysis. Here the sample has hundreds of thousands of distinct CDR3 sequences; roughly half occur a single time. The ten largest make up roughly 8% of the sample.

V is pared back by 3 bases and J by 0 bases, with 13 bases lying between the germline termini. Reading the germline V gene (reference sequence) gives CDR1 DFQATT and CDR2 SNEGSKA. From the cysteine through the phenylalanine, the CDR3 covers 15 amino acids. Left in the record is the CDR3 DNA by itself, 45 bases read in frame from the first base. Concerning this clonotype: Its antigen is not yet known. No base-level quality is on record; no much larger clone is a single base apart.

In the study, sorted CD4+ and CD8+ blood T cells from patients with severe aplastic anemia and from healthy subjects underwent deep sequencing of TCR repertoires. Ficoll-Paque density gradient centrifugation was used to isolate peripheral blood mononuclear cells. Before DNA extraction, CD4+ and CD8+ T cells were sorted by FACS or by magnetic beads. Sequenced: sorted CD4+, CD8+, or CD8+CD57+ T cells (not recorded which) from PBMCs. The chain is encoded by TRBV20-1 joined to TRBJ2-3; the D gene identity is not certain. This TCR was sampled from a human donor with severe aplastic anemia or a healthy control (not recorded which). The CDR3 in this case is CSARVPLLSTDTQYF. The DNA sequence is given as TGCAGTGCTAGGGTGCCCCTACTCAGCACAGATACGCAGTATTTT.